This TCR beta chain derives from a study of OX40 agonist ivuxolimab in advanced cancers. Overall study: There were three patients with partial responses, one having hepatocellular carcinoma and two cutaneous melanoma.

Profiling relied on immunoSEQ multiplex PCR, and the TCRdb table lists in-frame clones only, not all of them. The table records roughly 58,000 clones, 70% to 90% of them present only once. Findings and limits, study-wide: CD8+ T cells were the subset that, on average, had more expanded clones than CD4+.

About this clone: Its antigen remains unknown.

Blood sampling took place at baseline, cycle 4 day 1, and cycle 7 day 1. The sample here was CD4+ or CD8+ T cells sorted from blood, taken in a trial of the OX40 agonist ivuxolimab. This sequence was found in an adult with an advanced solid tumor such as melanoma, head and neck, liver or kidney cancer.

CDR3 protein: CASRVRRGSVSSYNEQFF. CDR3 sequence (DNA): TGTGCCAGCAGGGTCCGCCGGGGCAGTGTGAGCTCCTACAATGAGCAGTTCTTC. V gene TRBV6-4 combines with J gene TRBJ2-1; possibly TRBD1 or TRBD2 for D (5 bases each). This CDR3 is 18 amino acids long. Per germline, CDR1 MRHNA and CDR2 SNTAGT. The V end was cut by 6 bases, the J end by 0 bases, with 21 bases between.